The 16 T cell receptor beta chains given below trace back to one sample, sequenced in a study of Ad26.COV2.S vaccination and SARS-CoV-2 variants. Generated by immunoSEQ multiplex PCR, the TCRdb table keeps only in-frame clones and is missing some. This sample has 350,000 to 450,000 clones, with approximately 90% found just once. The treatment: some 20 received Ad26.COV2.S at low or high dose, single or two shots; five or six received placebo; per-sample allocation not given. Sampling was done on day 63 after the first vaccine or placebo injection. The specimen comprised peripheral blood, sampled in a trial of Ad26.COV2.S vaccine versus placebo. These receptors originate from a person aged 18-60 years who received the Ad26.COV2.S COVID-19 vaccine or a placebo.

The CDR3: CATLERAGGSTDTQYF. CDR3 in DNA: TGTGCCACGCTGGAACGCGCGGGAGGAAGCACAGATACGCAGTATTTT. The rearrangement uses TRBV28 and TRBJ2-3; 8 bases fit TRBD2. The CDR3 is 16 amino acids. The trim removed 10 bases at V and 0 bases at J, leaving 12 bases unmatched. Germline CDR1 MDHEN, CDR2 SYDVKM.

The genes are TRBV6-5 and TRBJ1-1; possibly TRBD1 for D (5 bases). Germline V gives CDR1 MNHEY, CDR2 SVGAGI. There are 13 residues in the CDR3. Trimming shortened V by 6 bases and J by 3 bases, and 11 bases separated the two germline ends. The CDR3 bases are TGTGCCAGCAGGCGGCCGGGACACACTGAAGCTTTCTTT. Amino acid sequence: CASRRPGHTEAFF.

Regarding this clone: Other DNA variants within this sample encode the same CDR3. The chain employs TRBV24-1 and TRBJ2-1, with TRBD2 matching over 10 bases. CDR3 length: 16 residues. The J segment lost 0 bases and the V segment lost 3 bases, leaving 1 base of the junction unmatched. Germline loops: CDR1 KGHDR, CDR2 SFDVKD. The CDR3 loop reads CATSDPSGSSYNEQFF. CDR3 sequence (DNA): TGTGCCACCAGTGATCCTAGCGGGAGCTCCTACAATGAGCAGTTCTTC.

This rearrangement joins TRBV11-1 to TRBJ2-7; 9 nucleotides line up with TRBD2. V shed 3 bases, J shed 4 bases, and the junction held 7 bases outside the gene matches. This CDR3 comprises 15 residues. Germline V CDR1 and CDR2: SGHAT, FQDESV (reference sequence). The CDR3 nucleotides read TGTGCCAGCAGCTTGACTAGCGGAAAACCTTACGAGCAGTACTTC. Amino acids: CASSLTSGKPYEQYF. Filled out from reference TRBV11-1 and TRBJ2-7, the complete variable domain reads EAEVAQSPRYKITEKSQAVAFWCDPISGHATLYWYRQILGQGPELLVQFQDESVVDDSQLPKDRFSAERLKGVDSTLKIQPAELGDSAMYLCASSLTSGKPYEQYFGPGTRLTVT.

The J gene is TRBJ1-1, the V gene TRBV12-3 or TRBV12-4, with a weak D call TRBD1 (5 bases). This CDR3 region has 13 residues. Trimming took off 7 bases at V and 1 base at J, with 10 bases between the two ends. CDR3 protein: CASNQGKNTEAFF. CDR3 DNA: TGTGCCAGCAACCAGGGTAAGAACACTGAAGCTTTCTTT.

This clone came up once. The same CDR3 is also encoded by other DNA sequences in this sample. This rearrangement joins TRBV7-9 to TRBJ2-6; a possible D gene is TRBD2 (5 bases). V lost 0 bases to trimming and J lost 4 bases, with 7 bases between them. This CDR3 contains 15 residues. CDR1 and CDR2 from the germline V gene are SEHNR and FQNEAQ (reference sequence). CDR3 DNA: TGTGCCAGCAGCTTAGCAGGGAGCGGGGCCAACGTCCTGACTTTC. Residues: CASSLAGSGANVLTF.

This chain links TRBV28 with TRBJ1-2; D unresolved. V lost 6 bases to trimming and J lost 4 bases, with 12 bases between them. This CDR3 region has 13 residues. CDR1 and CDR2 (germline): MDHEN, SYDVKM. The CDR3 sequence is CASSPTGRYGYTF. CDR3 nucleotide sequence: TGTGCCAGCAGCCCCACGGGCCGCTATGGCTACACCTTC.

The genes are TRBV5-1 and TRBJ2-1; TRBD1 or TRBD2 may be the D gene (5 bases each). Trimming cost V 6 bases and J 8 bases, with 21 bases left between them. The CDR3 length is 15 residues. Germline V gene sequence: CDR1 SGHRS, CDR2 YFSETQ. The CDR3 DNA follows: TGCGCCAGCACATCTCTCGAGGGGCTGGGATATGAGCAGTTCTTC. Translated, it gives CASTSLEGLGYEQFF.

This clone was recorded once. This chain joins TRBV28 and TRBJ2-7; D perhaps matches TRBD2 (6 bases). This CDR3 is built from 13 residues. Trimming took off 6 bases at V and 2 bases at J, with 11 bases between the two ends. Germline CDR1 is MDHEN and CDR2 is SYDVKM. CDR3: CASRFGGTYEQYF. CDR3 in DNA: TGTGCCAGCAGATTCGGGGGAACCTACGAGCAGTACTTC. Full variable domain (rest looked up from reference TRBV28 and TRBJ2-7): DVKVTQSSRYLVKRTGEKVFLECVQDMDHENMFWYRQDPGLGLRLIYFSYDVKMKEKGDIPEGYSVSREKKERFSLILESASTNQTSMYLCASRFGGTYEQYFGPGTRLTVT.

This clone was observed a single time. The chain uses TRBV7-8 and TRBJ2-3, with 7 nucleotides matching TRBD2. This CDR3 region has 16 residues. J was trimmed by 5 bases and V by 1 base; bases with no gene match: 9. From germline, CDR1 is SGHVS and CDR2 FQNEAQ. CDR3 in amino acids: CASSLGGLPEGDTQYF. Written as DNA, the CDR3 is TGTGCCAGCAGCTTAGGGGGACTACCCGAGGGAGATACGCAGTATTTT.

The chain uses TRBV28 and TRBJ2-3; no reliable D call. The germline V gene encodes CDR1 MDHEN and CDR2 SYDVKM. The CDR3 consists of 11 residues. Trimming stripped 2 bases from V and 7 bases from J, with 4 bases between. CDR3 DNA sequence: TGTGCCAGCAGTTTAGACTATACGCAGTATTTT. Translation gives CASSLDYTQYF.

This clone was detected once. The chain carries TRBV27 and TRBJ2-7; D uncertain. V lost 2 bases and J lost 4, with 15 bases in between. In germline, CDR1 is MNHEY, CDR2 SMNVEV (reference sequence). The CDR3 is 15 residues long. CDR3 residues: CASSLGLTLGYEQYF. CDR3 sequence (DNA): TGTGCCAGCAGTTTAGGGTTGACCCTGGGGTACGAGCAGTACTTC.

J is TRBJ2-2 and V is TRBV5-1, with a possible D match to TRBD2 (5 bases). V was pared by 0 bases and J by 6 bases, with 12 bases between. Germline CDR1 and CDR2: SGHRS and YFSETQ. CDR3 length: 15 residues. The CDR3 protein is CASSLASGSAGELFF. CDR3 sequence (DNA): TGCGCCAGCAGCTTGGCCTCTGGGAGTGCCGGGGAGCTGTTTTTT. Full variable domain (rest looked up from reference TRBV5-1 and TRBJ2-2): KAGVTQTPRYLIKTRGQQVTLSCSPISGHRSVSWYQQTPGQGLQFLFEYFSETQRNKGNFPGRFSGRQFSNSRSEMNVSTLELGDSALYLCASSLASGSAGELFFGEGSRLTVL.

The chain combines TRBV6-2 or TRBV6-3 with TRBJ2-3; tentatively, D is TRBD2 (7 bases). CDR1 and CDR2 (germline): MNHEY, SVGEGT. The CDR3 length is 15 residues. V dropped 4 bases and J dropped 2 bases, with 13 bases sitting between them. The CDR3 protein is CASSWAGDYTDTQYF. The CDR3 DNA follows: TGTGCCAGCAGTTGGGCAGGGGACTACACAGATACGCAGTATTTT.

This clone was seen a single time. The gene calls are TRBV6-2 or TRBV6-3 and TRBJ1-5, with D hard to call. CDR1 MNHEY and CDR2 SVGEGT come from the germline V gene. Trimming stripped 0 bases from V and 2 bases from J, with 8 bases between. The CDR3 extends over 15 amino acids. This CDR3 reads CASSYSNSGNQPQHF. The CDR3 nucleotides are TGTGCCAGCAGTTACTCGAATTCGGGCAATCAGCCCCAGCATTTT.

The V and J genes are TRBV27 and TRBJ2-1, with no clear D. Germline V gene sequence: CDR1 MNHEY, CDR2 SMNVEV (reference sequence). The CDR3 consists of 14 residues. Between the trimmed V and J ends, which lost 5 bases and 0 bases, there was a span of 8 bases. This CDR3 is CASSPTLSYNEQFF. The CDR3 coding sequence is TGTGCCAGCAGTCCCACCCTCTCCTACAATGAGCAGTTCTTC.